This TCR beta chain was identified in a study of brain T cells in children with intractable seizures. V gave up 1 base and J gave up 0 bases, with 13 bases separating them. This CDR3 comprises 16 residues. The germline gives CDR1 SGHDT, CDR2 YYEEEE. The time point denotes: blood from clinic visit 5 months post-surgery; TSC patient then seizure free. Sequencing was limited to surgery cases with top T cell transcript signatures in brain tissue. Only in-frame clones appear in the TCRdb table, and some are missing; sequencing was by immunoSEQ multiplex PCR. The table lists hundreds of thousands of clones, about 93% of them singletons.

The sequencing here drew on peripheral blood, taken about 5 months after surgery. The gene calls are TRBV5-6 and TRBJ1-1; maybe TRBD1 (5 bases). This TCR was recovered from a boy in the first two years of life with tuberous sclerosis and intractable seizures. The CDR3 reads CASSLMQGHMNTEAFF. In DNA, the CDR3 is TGTGCCAGCAGCTTGATGCAGGGCCACATGAACACTGAAGCTTTCTTT.